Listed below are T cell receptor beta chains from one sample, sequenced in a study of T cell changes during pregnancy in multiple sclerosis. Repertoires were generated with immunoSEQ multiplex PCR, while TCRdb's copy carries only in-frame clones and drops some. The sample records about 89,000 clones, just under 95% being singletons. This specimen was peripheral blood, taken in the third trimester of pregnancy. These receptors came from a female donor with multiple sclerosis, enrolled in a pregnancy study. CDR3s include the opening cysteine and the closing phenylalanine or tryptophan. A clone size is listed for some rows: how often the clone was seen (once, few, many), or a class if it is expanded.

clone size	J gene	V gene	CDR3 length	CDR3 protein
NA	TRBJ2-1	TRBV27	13	CASSLAAYNEQFF
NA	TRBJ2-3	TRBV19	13	CASSTGGTDTQYF
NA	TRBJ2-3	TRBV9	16	CASSVVGQGATDTQYF
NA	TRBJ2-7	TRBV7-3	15	CASSLRPGSPYEQYF
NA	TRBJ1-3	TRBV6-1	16	CASSELTGTSGNTIYF
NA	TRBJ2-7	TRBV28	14	CASLSLEQTYEQYF
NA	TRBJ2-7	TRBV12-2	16	CASRLSAGTGHYEQYF
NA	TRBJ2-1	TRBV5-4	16	CASSFGGALPYNEQFF
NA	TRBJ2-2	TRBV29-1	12	CSAGASTGELFF
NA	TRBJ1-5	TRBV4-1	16	CASSQEGTFSNQPQHF
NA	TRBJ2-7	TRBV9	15	CASSVGRGGLREQYF
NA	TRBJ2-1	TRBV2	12	CATQTDNNEQFF
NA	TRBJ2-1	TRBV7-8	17	CASSFEETPSSYNEQFF
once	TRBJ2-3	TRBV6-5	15	CASSYLERGTDTQYF
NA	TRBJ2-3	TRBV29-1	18	CSVTGLAGDGLWADTQYF
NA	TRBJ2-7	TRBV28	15	CASSLGGTGGYEQYF
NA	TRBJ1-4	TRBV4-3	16	CASSTQFNRDGEKLFF
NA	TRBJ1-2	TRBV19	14	CASARRGLNYGYTF
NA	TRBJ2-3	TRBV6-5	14	CASSYQLGTDTQYF
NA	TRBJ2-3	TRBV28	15	CASSLTSGRPDTQYF
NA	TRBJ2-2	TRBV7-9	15	CASSPWTENTGELFF
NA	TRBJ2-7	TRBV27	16	CASSLGRPSPPYEQYF
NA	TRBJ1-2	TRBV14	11	CASSQGPGKTF
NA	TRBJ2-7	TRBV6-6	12	CASSYWGDEQYF
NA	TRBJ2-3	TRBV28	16	CASSPIAGGSTDTQYF
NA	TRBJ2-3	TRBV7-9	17	CASTRPRGQDALDTQYF
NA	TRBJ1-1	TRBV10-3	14	CAIRLGQGPSEAFF
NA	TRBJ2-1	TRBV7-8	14	CASSSYDSYNEQFF
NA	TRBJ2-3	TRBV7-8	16	CASSPRTSGRSDTQYF
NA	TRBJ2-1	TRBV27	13	CASSLIRYNEQFF
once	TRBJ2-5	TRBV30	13	CAWKSENQETQYF
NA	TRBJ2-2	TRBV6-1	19	CASSELLAGVGVDTGELFF
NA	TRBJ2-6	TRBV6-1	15	CASILGPAGANVLTF
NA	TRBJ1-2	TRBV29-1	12	CSVVGGVYGYTF
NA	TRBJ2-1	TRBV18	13	CASRLAGVGEQFF
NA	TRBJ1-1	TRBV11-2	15	CASSASLGADTEAFF
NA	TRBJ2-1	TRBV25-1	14	CASSVEGSYNEQFF
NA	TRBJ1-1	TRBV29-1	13	CSVGGPTNTEAFF
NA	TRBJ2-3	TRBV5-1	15	CASSLEGGLHHAQYF
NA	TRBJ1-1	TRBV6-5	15	CASSYDRGPGTEAFF
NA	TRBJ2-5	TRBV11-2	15	CASSLAPGQQETQYF
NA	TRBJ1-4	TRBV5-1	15	CASQGRGQSNEKLFF
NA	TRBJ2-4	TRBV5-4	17	CASSLDGQGEAKNIQYF
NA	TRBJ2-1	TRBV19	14	CASRSVGSYNEQFF
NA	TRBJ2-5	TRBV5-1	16	CASSLRLAGVQETQYF
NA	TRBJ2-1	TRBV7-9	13	CASSFTQNNEQFF
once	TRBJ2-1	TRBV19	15	CASSALAGHYNEQFF
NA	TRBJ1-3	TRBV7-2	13	CASRQGGGNTIYF
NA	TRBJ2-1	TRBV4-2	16	CASSQDGTSTYNEQFF
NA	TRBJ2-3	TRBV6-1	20	CASSALGLAGGTPNLWTQYF
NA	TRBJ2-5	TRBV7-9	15	CASSLAEANQETQYF
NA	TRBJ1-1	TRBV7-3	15	CASSPQAHLYTEAFF
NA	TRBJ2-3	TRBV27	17	CASSSGAAGEGSDTQYF
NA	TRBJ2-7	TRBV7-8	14	CASSLAAGAGEQYF
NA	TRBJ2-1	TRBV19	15	CASSIFAGGLNEQFF